Listed here are 28 T cell receptor beta chains from one sample, sequenced in a study of early T cells in non-severe SARS-CoV-2 infection. TCRdb re-called the 5' RACE reads with MiXCR, one entry per CDR3 protein. This table has 20,000 to 25,000 distinct CDR3 sequences, more than 4% appearing once. Source material: whole blood. These receptors were obtained from an adult who was a healthcare worker with PCR-confirmed SARS-CoV-2 infection or an uninfected control (not recorded which).

This clonotype was picked up one time. Being one base from a much bigger clone, this may be a read error. The rearrangement uses TRBV7-9 and TRBJ1-1; D not resolved. The germline gives CDR1 SEHNR, CDR2 FQNEAQ (reference sequence). The CDR3 runs 11 residues. CDR3 nucleotides: TGTGCCAACAGCTTACTATATGAAGCTTTCTTT. It yields the protein CANSLLYEAFF.

The V gene is TRBV5-1, the J gene TRBJ1-2; D unresolved. V dropped 3 bases and J dropped 3 bases, with 6 bases sitting between them. Germline V gives CDR1 SGHRS, CDR2 YFSETQ. The CDR3 is made up of 12 amino acids. DNA for the CDR3: TGCGCCAGCAGCTCGAACGACTATGGCTACACCTTC. Its translation is CASSSNDYGYTF.

This clonotype was recorded at least ten times. The chain has TRBV7-2 and TRBJ1-6, with 8 positions matching TRBD1. V shed 3 bases and J 5 bases; nucleotides not matched to a gene: 3. The CDR3 is made up of 15 amino acids. CDR1 SGHTA and CDR2 FQGNSA come from the germline V gene. The DNA of the CDR3 is TGTGCCAGCAGCTTCGGACAGGGAGATAATTCACCCCTCCACTTT. Protein sequence: CASSFGQGDNSPLHF.

This clonotype has more than one count but fewer than ten. This chain links TRBV20-1 with TRBJ1-1; D gene ambiguous. V lost 6 bases and J 11 bases, leaving 16 bases between the germline ends. Germline lookup yields CDR1 DFQATT and CDR2 SNEGSKA (reference sequence). CDR3 length: 11 residues. The chain's CDR3 is CSAPLGTEAFF. The CDR3 bases are TGCAGTGCCCCTCTGGGTACCGAGGCTTTCTTT.

This clonotype occurred many times. The rearrangement links TRBV7-9 to TRBJ2-1; no definite D call. The CDR3 length is 16 residues. Trimming removed 1 base at V and 6 bases at J, with 16 bases between. Germline V gives CDR1 SEHNR, CDR2 FQNEAQ (reference sequence). The CDR3 DNA reads as TGTGCCAGCAGCTTAGGGGTCTCGGGCGTAACCAATGAGCAGTTCTTC. Protein: CASSLGVSGVTNEQFF.

For this clonotype: This may come from a read error, since a much larger clone is one base off. This chain uses TRBV5-1 with TRBJ1-5, with 7 bases lining up with TRBD1. CDR3 size: 14 residues. J lost 3 bases, V lost 4 bases, and 4 bases had no gene match. Germline CDR1 reads SGHRS; CDR2 reads YFSETQ. The CDR3: CASSHDRDNQPQHF. The CDR3 DNA reads TGCGCCAGCAGCCATGACAGGGACAATCAGCCCCAGCATTTT.

This clonotype was observed at least ten times. This chain uses TRBV6-1 with TRBJ1-5, with D tentatively TRBD1 (5 bases). This CDR3 spans 13 amino acids. Germline CDR1 is MNHNS and CDR2 is SASEGT. V was clipped by 8 bases and J by 2 bases, with 10 bases between them. The CDR3 DNA sequence: TGTGCCAGCGGGGCAATTGGCAATCAGCCCCAGCATTTT. Amino acid sequence: CASGAIGNQPQHF.

This clonotype was recorded many times. V gene TRBV7-9 combines with J gene TRBJ1-5, with D possibly matching TRBD1 (6 bases). This CDR3 comprises 13 residues. Germline loops: CDR1 SEHNR, CDR2 FQNEAQ (reference sequence). Deletions cut 5 bases from V and 4 bases from J, with 9 bases between. The CDR3 loop is CASSPGQNQPQHF. The CDR3 nucleotides are TGTGCCAGCAGCCCAGGACAGAATCAGCCCCAGCATTTT.

This clonotype has a count of ten or more. Here the CDR3 reads CASSRTGEQPQHF. The CDR3 nucleotides read TGTGCCAGCAGCCGGACAGGGGAACAGCCCCAGCATTTT. The chain links TRBV12-3 or TRBV12-4 to TRBJ1-5, with TRBD1 identical over 9 bases. CDR3 size: 13 residues. Unmatched junction bases numbered 4, after V lost 6 bases and J lost 7 bases.

The table lists this clonotype with many counts. The V call is TRBV7-6, the J call TRBJ2-7; no reliable D call. Germline V gene lookup returns CDR1 SGHVS and CDR2 FNYEAQ. The CDR3 is 16 amino acids. The ends were cut back, 1 base at V and 1 base at J, with 14 bases in the middle. CDR3 protein: CASSLGTTPASYEQYF. Written as DNA, the CDR3 is TGTGCCAGCAGCTTAGGGACCACCCCTGCATCCTACGAGCAGTACTTC.

This clonotype was seen a few times. The V and J genes are TRBV2 and TRBJ1-1; perhaps TRBD1 as D (6 bases). CDR3 length: 15 amino acids. Germline CDR1 is SNHLY and CDR2 is FYNNEI. V was trimmed by 6 bases and J by 4 bases, leaving 18 bases between them. CDR3 residues: CASSPRGTSGTEAFF. The CDR3 bases are TGTGCCAGCAGCCCTCGCGGGACATCTGGCACTGAAGCTTTCTTT.

This clonotype was found many times. The chain couples TRBV7-9 to TRBJ2-7; maybe TRBD2 (5 bases). The germline CDR1 and CDR2 sequences are SEHNR and FQNEAQ (reference sequence). The CDR3 is 14 amino acids. V gave up 4 bases and J gave up 6 bases, with 16 bases separating them. Here the CDR3 DNA reads TGTGCCAGCAGCTCGGACCGGAGGCCCCGCGAGCAGTACTTC. Translating gives CASSSDRRPREQYF.

This chain joins TRBV4-3 and TRBJ2-3, with D hard to call. The V end was cut by 5 bases, the J end by 3 bases, with 9 bases between. CDR3 size: 13 residues. Germline V gives CDR1 LGHNA, CDR2 YSLEER. CDR3 sequence (DNA): TGCGCCAGCAGCGTCGACCGAACAGATACGCAGTATTTT. This encodes CASSVDRTDTQYF.

This clonotype was found many times. V gene TRBV5-5 combines with J gene TRBJ1-5, with unresolved D. Trimming took off 0 bases at V and 6 bases at J, with 4 bases between the two ends. The CDR3 runs to 12 residues. The germline V gene encodes CDR1 SGHKS and CDR2 YYEKEE (reference sequence). The CDR3 spells CASSLGLQPQHF. DNA of the CDR3: TGTGCCAGCAGCTTGGGTCTTCAGCCCCAGCATTTT.

This clonotype was detected ten times or more. J is TRBJ1-1 and V is TRBV18; no clear D gene. Trimming took off 4 bases at V and 3 bases at J, with 12 bases between the two ends. Germline V gene sequence: CDR1 KGHSH, CDR2 LQKENI. CDR3 size: 14 residues. CDR3 in amino acids: CASSQMTGDTEAFF. The CDR3 region has the DNA TGTGCCAGCTCACAAATGACTGGGGACACTGAAGCTTTCTTT.

This clonotype is medium-sized. This chain connects TRBV18 to TRBJ1-2; no definite D call. This CDR3 comprises 15 residues. V was shortened by 3 bases and J by 2 bases, with 13 bases between the two germline ends. Per germline, CDR1 KGHSH and CDR2 LQKENI. Written as DNA, the CDR3 is TGTGCCAGCTCACCCGCCGGCGAAATAAACTATGGCTACACCTTC. It codes for CASSPAGEINYGYTF.

This clonotype was counted ten times or more. The rearrangement uses TRBV19 and TRBJ2-4; TRBD2 is a possible D gene (5 bases). The V end lost 7 bases, the J end lost 8 bases, and 21 bases lay between the germline ends. CDR1 and CDR2 from the germline V gene are LNHDA and SQIVND (reference sequence). This CDR3 contains 15 residues. The CDR3 DNA is TGTGCCAGTACCCAAAGAGGAGGTGGAGTAGACATTCAGTACTTC. Translated, it gives CASTQRGGGVDIQYF.

This clonotype is labeled as medium-sized. CDR3 nucleotides: TGTGCCAGCAGCCCGCCCTCCTACGAGCAGTACTTC. Residues: CASSPPSYEQYF. V is TRBV7-9 and J is TRBJ2-7; D ambiguous. The ends were cut back, 5 bases at V and 0 bases at J, with 5 bases in the middle. The CDR3 contains 12 residues. Looked up from germline, CDR1 is SEHNR and CDR2 is FQNEAQ (reference sequence).

The chain combines TRBV6-2 or TRBV6-3 with TRBJ1-1; D may be TRBD1 (6 bases). V lost 6 bases to trimming and J lost 4 bases, with 15 bases between them. CDR1 and CDR2 (germline): MNHEY, SVGEGT. The CDR3 has 14 residues. The CDR3 DNA reads TGTGCCAGCAGACGACAGGTCGTAGGCACTGAAGCTTTCTTT. Encoded protein: CASRRQVVGTEAFF.

In its sample, this clonotype was seen many times. CDR3 coding DNA: TGCAGTGCTCCCGTCCAGGGGGTCGGCAATCAGCCCCAGCATTTT. It is translated as CSAPVQGVGNQPQHF. This chain joins TRBV20-1 and TRBJ1-5; 7 bases line up with TRBD1. Germline CDR1 reads DFQATT; CDR2 reads SNEGSKA (reference sequence). This CDR3 contains 15 residues. V was clipped by 5 bases and J by 2 bases; unmatched bases: 9.

The V gene is TRBV6-2 or TRBV6-3, the J gene TRBJ1-2, with 7 bases lining up with TRBD1. This CDR3 comprises 15 residues. J lost 4 bases, V lost 2 bases, and 7 bases had no gene match. Germline V lookup: CDR1 MNHEY, CDR2 SVGEGT. CDR3 sequence: CASSYNRQGGYGYTF. The CDR3, as DNA: TGTGCCAGCAGTTACAACCGACAGGGCGGCTATGGCTACACCTTC.

This clonotype was seen at least ten times. The chain recombines TRBV29-1 with TRBJ2-7, with D possibly matching TRBD1 (5 bases). CDR3 length: 13 amino acids. From germline, CDR1 is SQVTM and CDR2 ANQGSEA. Trimming stripped 5 bases from V and 4 bases from J, with 15 bases between. The CDR3 region has the DNA TGCAGCGTTAGACAGACTTCCAGGTACGAGCAGTACTTC. Its translation is CSVRQTSRYEQYF.

Only a few counts were recorded for this clonotype. This chain uses TRBV5-1 with TRBJ1-6; D unclear. Trimming shortened V by 0 bases and J by 5 bases, and 6 bases separated the two germline ends. Germline V CDR1 and CDR2: SGHRS, YFSETQ. The CDR3 consists of 14 residues. The CDR3 here is CASSLEPDNSPLHF. The CDR3 nucleotides read TGCGCCAGCAGCTTGGAGCCAGATAATTCACCCCTCCACTTT.

This clonotype has at least ten counts. The chain links TRBV19 to TRBJ2-1, with a weak D call TRBD2 (7 bases). The CDR3 sequence is 15 residues long. CDR1 is LNHDA, CDR2 SQIVND, per germline (reference sequence). With 3 bases removed from V and 7 bases from J, the gap between germline ends came to 16 bases. CDR3 coding DNA: TGTGCCAGTAGTATGGTTGGGGGGGGCCCAAATGAGCAGTTCTTC. Protein sequence: CASSMVGGGPNEQFF.

This clonotype was seen many times. The V gene is TRBV6-2 or TRBV6-3, the J gene TRBJ1-2, with D perhaps TRBD1 (5 bases). V lost 0 bases and J 4 bases, leaving 12 bases between the germline ends. This CDR3 region has 15 residues. Germline V lookup: CDR1 MNHEY, CDR2 SVGEGT. The chain's CDR3 is CASSYSPGSSYGYTF. The CDR3, as DNA: TGTGCCAGCAGTTACTCCCCAGGGAGCAGCTATGGCTACACCTTC.

This clonotype was seen repeatedly, ten times or more. The CDR3 DNA sequence: TGTGCCAGCAGAACTCGGGACCTTCTTAGCAATCAGCCCCAGCATTTT. Translated, it gives CASRTRDLLSNQPQHF. The rearrangement uses TRBV28 and TRBJ1-5; tentative D call: TRBD1 (5 bases). V was clipped by 6 bases and J by 0 bases, with 15 bases between them. CDR3 length equals 16 residues. Germline CDR1 reads MDHEN; CDR2 reads SYDVKM.

Many counts were recorded for this clonotype. The rearrangement links TRBV4-1 to TRBJ2-7; no definite D call. CDR3 length: 13 residues. CDR1 is MGHRA and CDR2 is YSYEKL in the germline V gene. V lost 4 bases and J 3 bases, leaving 10 bases between the germline ends. The CDR3 nucleotides read TGCGCCAGCAGCCCCCGGGCGAGCTACGAGCAGTACTTC. Its protein is CASSPRASYEQYF.

This clonotype was seen repeatedly, ten times or more. The gene calls are TRBV3-1 and TRBJ1-1; D unresolved. Looked up from germline, CDR1 is LGHDT and CDR2 is YNNKEL (reference sequence). Trimming took 0 bases from V and 5 from J, leaving 13 bases between them. This CDR3 spans 15 amino acids. The CDR3: CASSQDSGTVTEAFF. CDR3 sequence (DNA): TGTGCCAGCAGCCAAGATTCGGGTACGGTTACTGAAGCTTTCTTT.